The 28 T cell receptor beta chains listed next were all sequenced from one sample in a study of T-cell memory formation after mild COVID-19. From the 5' RACE reads, TCRdb called clonotypes with MiXCR, one entry per CDR3 protein. The top ten clones hold roughly an eighth of a sample with 450,000 to 650,000 distinct CDR3 sequences, roughly 21% of them seen once. The sample consisted of PBMCs or a T cell subset sorted from them (not recorded which). The origin of the receptors is an adult woman who had mild COVID-19 (a few samples of this study predate the infection). Cell type and time point are not known.

The J gene is TRBJ2-7, the V gene TRBV6-2 or TRBV6-3; tentatively, D is TRBD1 (6 bases). CDR3 length: 15 amino acids. V lost 6 bases and J 1 base, leaving 16 bases between the germline ends. Looked up from germline, CDR1 is MNHEY and CDR2 is SVGEGT. The CDR3 nucleotides are TGTGCCAGCAGCAGAGCAGGGGCCAGATCCTACGAGCAGTACTTC. Translated: CASSRAGARSYEQYF.

This clonotype was observed a handful of times. The genes are TRBV15 and TRBJ2-1; 8 bases line up with TRBD2. CDR3 length equals 14 residues. The germline gives CDR1 LNHNV, CDR2 YYDKDF (reference sequence). After removal of 11 bases from V and 3 bases from J, the junction contained 9 bases not matched to a gene. Here the CDR3 DNA reads TGTGCCTCGCAAAGGGGACTAGACTACAATGAGCAGTTCTTC. Encoded protein: CASQRGLDYNEQFF.

V gene TRBV2 combines with J gene TRBJ2-7; D unresolved. The CDR3 runs to 11 residues. Germline CDR1 and CDR2: SNHLY and FYNNEI. With 10 bases removed from V and 6 bases from J, the gap between germline ends came to 13 bases. The CDR3 reads CAIGRLSEQYF. The DNA for the CDR3 is TGTGCCATAGGCAGGTTAAGCGAGCAGTACTTC.

In this sample, this clonotype turned up a few times. The chain carries TRBV9 and TRBJ2-1; tentatively, D is TRBD2 (5 bases). CDR3 length: 15 amino acids. Germline V lookup: CDR1 SGDLS, CDR2 YYNGEE. Deletions cut 0 bases from V and 4 bases from J, with 11 bases between. The chain's CDR3 is CASSVASGLYNEQFF. The CDR3 nucleotides read TGTGCCAGCAGCGTAGCCAGCGGTCTATACAATGAGCAGTTCTTC.

The rearrangement joins TRBV5-4 to TRBJ1-1; 12 nucleotides match TRBD1. CDR1 is SGHNT, CDR2 YYREEE, per germline (reference sequence). The V segment lost 6 bases and the J segment 0 bases; nucleotides outside the gene matches: 9. This CDR3 has 17 residues. The CDR3, as DNA: TGTGCCAGCACCCAAGGGGACAGGGGGCAGTTGAACACTGAAGCTTTCTTT. Translation: CASTQGDRGQLNTEAFF.

The chain links TRBV6-6 to TRBJ1-5; 10 bases align to TRBD1. The V gene's germline CDR1 is MNHNY and CDR2 SVGAGI (reference sequence). CDR3 length: 16 residues. Germline trimming cut 4 bases from V and 4 bases from J; bases unmatched to any gene: 7. The CDR3 sequence is CASSSTGGLGNQPQHF. The CDR3 nucleotides are TGTGCCAGCAGTTCGACAGGGGGCCTGGGGAATCAGCCCCAGCATTTT.

This clonotype appeared a single time. The chain carries TRBV13 and TRBJ2-7; 10 positions agree with TRBD2. With 5 bases clipped from V and 0 bases from J, the junction kept 7 bases outside the gene matches. CDR1 and CDR2 from the germline V gene are PRHDT and FYEKMQ (reference sequence). The CDR3 is 16 residues long. The CDR3 DNA reads TGTGCCAGCAGCCTTTTAGGGACTAGCGACTCCTACGAGCAGTACTTC. It yields the protein CASSLLGTSDSYEQYF.

At least ten counts were recorded for this clonotype. The chain employs TRBV7-9 and TRBJ2-7, with D possibly TRBD1 on 6 matching bases. V shed 5 bases and J shed 6 bases, with 14 bases lying between them. This CDR3 region has 13 residues. From germline, CDR1 is SEHNR and CDR2 FQNEAQ (reference sequence). The CDR3 DNA reads TGTGCCAGCAGCCAGGACAGTTCACGCGAGCAGTACTTC. Its protein product is CASSQDSSREQYF.

This clonotype appeared a few times. The chain recombines TRBV23-1 with TRBJ2-2, with D possibly being TRBD1 (6 bases). TRBV23-1 is designated an ORF whose function remains uncertain. V was clipped by 0 bases and J by 3 bases, with 8 bases between them. The CDR3 is made up of 15 amino acids. The CDR3 DNA follows: TGCGCCAGCAGTCAATCAGACAGGCACACCGGGGAGCTGTTTTTT. Amino acids: CASSQSDRHTGELFF.

This clonotype was seen more than once but under ten times. CDR3 nucleotide sequence: TGTGCCAGCAGTGAATTTTACAGGGGGACTAATGAAAAACTGTTTTTT. This encodes CASSEFYRGTNEKLFF. The genes are TRBV25-1 and TRBJ1-4; 8 nucleotides line up with TRBD1. The CDR3 is made up of 16 amino acids. Losses at the gene ends were 1 base for V and 2 bases for J; bases not matched to a gene: 3. Germline-derived CDR1 and CDR2 are MGHDK and SYGVNS.

The sample holds a few counts of this clonotype. This chain joins TRBV12-3 or TRBV12-4 and TRBJ1-1, with no clear D. The CDR3 is 16 amino acids. Trimming shortened V by 6 bases and J by 8 bases, and 25 bases separated the two germline ends. DNA for the CDR3: TGTGCCAGCAGCGCAAACGGACTGCTTGATACCTCCGAAGCTTTCTTT. This codes for CASSANGLLDTSEAFF.

The V gene is TRBV15, the J gene TRBJ2-5, with TRBD1 matching over 8 bases. Trimming cost V 5 bases and J 5 bases; bases outside gene matches: 7. The germline V gene has CDR1 LNHNV and CDR2 YYDKDF (reference sequence). The CDR3 sequence is 14 residues long. The CDR3 is CATSPTGQAETQYF. The DNA for the CDR3 is TGTGCCACCAGCCCTACGGGACAGGCGGAGACCCAGTACTTC.

The rearrangement uses TRBV7-2 and TRBJ1-1, with D possibly matching TRBD1 (6 bases). V lost 1 base and J lost 4, with 13 bases in between. The CDR3 contains 15 residues. In germline, CDR1 is SGHTA, CDR2 FQGNSA. The CDR3 region has the DNA TGTGCCAGCAGCTTAGTAGCAGGGGTGGGCACTGAAGCTTTCTTT. This translates into CASSLVAGVGTEAFF.

The CDR3 protein is CSARERGGTDTQYF. The CDR3 coding sequence is TGCAGTGCTAGAGAGCGGGGGGGCACAGATACGCAGTATTTT. V and J are TRBV20-1 and TRBJ2-3; 8 bases align to TRBD2. V shed 0 bases and J 1 base; nucleotides not matched to a gene: 0. Germline values: CDR1 DFQATT, CDR2 SNEGSKA (reference sequence). The CDR3 runs to 14 residues.

This clonotype was seen more than once but under ten times. This chain uses TRBV19 with TRBJ1-1; the D gene is possibly TRBD1 (6 bases). The V gene's germline CDR1 is LNHDA and CDR2 SQIVND (reference sequence). There are 14 residues in the CDR3. V lost 4 bases to trimming and J lost 6 bases, with 15 bases between them. CDR3 loop: CASSTGVAVAEAFF. The CDR3, as DNA: TGTGCCAGTAGTACAGGGGTGGCTGTGGCTGAAGCTTTCTTT. Drawing the rest from reference TRBV19 and TRBJ1-1, the complete variable domain is DGGITQSPKYLFRKEGQNVTLSCEQNLNHDAMYWYRQDPGQGLRLIYYSQIVNDFQKGDIAEGYSVSREKKESFPLTVTSAQKNPTAFYLCASSTGVAVAEAFFGQGTRLTVV.

This clonotype was counted only a few times. This chain joins TRBV7-3 and TRBJ2-2; D gene unclear. CDR3 length: 13 amino acids. Trimming shortened V by 5 bases and J by 7 bases, and 11 bases separated the two germline ends. Germline lookup yields CDR1 SGHTA and CDR2 FQGTGA. The CDR3 DNA reads as TGTGCCAGCAGCCCCTCGGTTAGCGGGGAGCTGTTTTTT. It yields the protein CASSPSVSGELFF. Full variable domain (remainder filled in from reference TRBV7-3 and TRBJ2-2): GAGVSQTPSNKVTEKGKYVELRCDPISGHTALYWYRQSLGQGPEFLIYFQGTGAADDSGLPNDRFFAVRPEGSVSTLKIQRTERGDSAVYLCASSPSVSGELFFGEGSRLTVL.

This clonotype came up a few times. The J gene is TRBJ1-2, the V gene TRBV7-9; 8 bases line up with TRBD1. The CDR3 sequence is 17 residues long. V dropped 5 bases and J dropped 6; count of bases not matched to a gene: 17. Germline lookup yields CDR1 SEHNR and CDR2 FQNEAQ (reference sequence). For the CDR3, the DNA is TGTGCCAGCAGCCCCCGGACAGGGTCCGTACTAGGGGATGGCTACACCTTC. Its translation: CASSPRTGSVLGDGYTF.

Only a few counts were recorded for this clonotype. The chain carries TRBV6-4 and TRBJ2-1; tentative D call: TRBD2 (7 bases). Trimming took off 0 bases at V and 7 bases at J, with 13 bases between the two ends. The CDR3 has 15 residues. Looked up from germline, CDR1 is MRHNA and CDR2 is SNTAGT. CDR3 DNA sequence: TGTGCCAGCAGTGACTCGAGGGGGGGGCCTAATGAGCAGTTCTTC. Its translation is CASSDSRGGPNEQFF.

The rearrangement links TRBV7-2 to TRBJ1-2, with 10 positions matching TRBD1. CDR1 is SGHTA and CDR2 is FQGNSA in the germline V gene. V dropped 5 bases and J dropped 8; count of bases not matched to a gene: 14. The CDR3 length is 16 residues. The CDR3 DNA reads TGTGCCAGCAGCGCACCCGGGACAGGGGTTGCAGCGGGCTACACCTTC. Protein sequence: CASSAPGTGVAAGYTF. The entire variable domain, with the rest obtained from reference TRBV7-2 and TRBJ1-2, is as follows: GAGVSQSPSNKVTEKGKDVELRCDPISGHTALYWYRQSLGQGLEFLIYFQGNSAPDKSGLPSDRFSAERTGGSVSTLTIQRTQQEDSAVYLCASSAPGTGVAAGYTFGSGTRLTVV.

The CDR3 DNA follows: TGTGCCAGCAGCCACCACCCGCCGGGACAAGAGACCCAGTACTTC. This codes for CASSHHPPGQETQYF. The chain has TRBV3-1 and TRBJ2-5, with D maybe TRBD2 (5 bases). The germline gives CDR1 LGHDT, CDR2 YNNKEL (reference sequence). V gave up 3 bases and J gave up 2 bases, with 13 bases separating them. The CDR3 totals 15 residues.

Points on this clonotype: At one boundary the junction diverges from the germline segment, which might be a read error. The J gene is TRBJ2-7, the V gene TRBV4-1; tentatively, D is TRBD2 (6 bases). This CDR3 spans 16 amino acids. Germline V gene sequence: CDR1 MGHRA, CDR2 YSYEKL. The CDR3 DNA is TGCGCCAGCAGTCAAGATGGAGGGGACCCCTTCTACGAGCAGTACTTC. Translating gives CASSQDGGDPFYEQYF.

The chain couples TRBV9 to TRBJ2-3, with D possibly matching TRBD1 (5 bases). V shed 0 bases and J shed 0 bases, with 11 bases lying between them. The CDR3 length is 16 residues. CDR1 and CDR2 from the germline V gene are SGDLS and YYNGEE. Written as DNA, the CDR3 is TGTGCCAGCAGCGTAGTTGACAGCCTCAGCACAGATACGCAGTATTTT. It yields the protein CASSVVDSLSTDTQYF.

This clonotype was found a few times. The V and J genes are TRBV12-3 or TRBV12-4 and TRBJ2-7; TRBD1 aligns across 7 bases. This CDR3 has 14 amino acids. The trim removed 6 bases at V and 3 bases at J, leaving 8 bases unmatched. The CDR3 nucleotides read TGTGCCAGCAGCAAAAGGGGACAGAACTACGAGCAGTACTTC. This gives the protein CASSKRGQNYEQYF.

The chain joins TRBV4-1 to TRBJ1-1; D possibly corresponds to TRBD1 (6 bases). Deletions cut 4 bases from V and 1 base from J, with 22 bases between. This CDR3 spans 18 amino acids. Germline values: CDR1 MGHRA, CDR2 YSYEKL. In DNA, the CDR3 is TGCGCCAGCAGCCCCAAACCCTATTCCGGGACAACGAACACTGAAGCTTTCTTT. As protein: CASSPKPYSGTTNTEAFF.

The chain joins TRBV12-3 or TRBV12-4 to TRBJ2-3; D gene ambiguous. This CDR3 is built from 12 residues. Deletions cut 1 base from V and 5 bases from J, with 4 bases between. The DNA for the CDR3 is TGTGCCAGCAGTTTAGGTAAAGATACGCAGTATTTT. Translating gives CASSLGKDTQYF.

J is TRBJ2-7 and V is TRBV9; 9 nucleotides line up with TRBD1. The germline gives CDR1 SGDLS, CDR2 YYNGEE. The CDR3 length is 18 residues. J was trimmed by 1 base and V by 4 bases; bases with no gene match: 15. DNA of the CDR3: TGTGCCAGCAGCCCCCACCCGGGACAGGGTAGGGTATCCTACGAGCAGTACTTC. It specifies CASSPHPGQGRVSYEQYF.

This clonotype was detected only a few times. The CDR3: CASSTTGGLPSYEQYF. The CDR3 DNA is TGTGCCAGCAGCACAACAGGGGGACTCCCCTCCTACGAGCAGTACTTC. The rearrangement links TRBV7-2 to TRBJ2-7; 8 bases match TRBD1. Germline V gives CDR1 SGHTA, CDR2 FQGNSA. This CDR3 has 16 residues. The trim removed 5 bases at V and 0 bases at J, leaving 9 bases unmatched.

The rearrangement joins TRBV6-1 to TRBJ2-2; D might be TRBD2 (5 bases). CDR1 and CDR2 (germline): MNHNS, SASEGT. CDR3 length: 15 residues. V was trimmed by 0 bases and J by 0 bases, leaving 5 bases between them. The CDR3 is CASSEALANTGELFF. The CDR3 coding sequence is TGTGCCAGCAGTGAAGCACTAGCGAACACCGGGGAGCTGTTTTTT.